This TCR beta chain was sequenced in a study of cytomegalovirus exposure and HLA in healthy donors. The wider study: Genotyping showed less than 85% of 350 to 400 donors falling in the Caucasian-associated ancestry cluster. Findings of the study overall: With further analysis later on, most CMV-associated TCR beta chains appeared HLA-restricted.

13 Jbeta primers and 60 Vbeta primers were used for the PCR. Only in-frame clones appear in the TCRdb table, and some are missing; sequencing was by immunoSEQ multiplex PCR. This table has around 130,000 clones, more than 80% appearing once. Concerning this clone: The antigen is not known.

The CDR3 sequence is 17 residues long. Germline CDR1 reads MNHNS; CDR2 reads SASEGT. The V end lost 3 bases, the J end lost 2 bases, and 17 bases lay between the germline ends. This TCR was sampled from a man in his forties in good health and CMV-seronegative. The specimen sequenced was PBMCs. This chain uses TRBV6-1 with TRBJ1-3; D might be TRBD1 (5 bases). The CDR3 spells CASSDTGKGITGNTIYF. The CDR3 DNA reads as TGTGCCAGCAGTGACACGGGCAAGGGGATTACTGGAAACACCATATATTTT.